This T cell receptor beta chain was identified during a study of shared clonotypes between healthy human individuals. Study background: Per-donor plates numbered three CD4 naive, three CD4 memory, two CD8 naive and one CD8 memory.

Germline V lookup: CDR1 SGDLS, CDR2 YYNGEE. Trimming took 0 bases from V and 8 from J; bases not matched to a gene: 8. CDR3 length equals 16 residues. Turning to this clone: Its matching antigen is unknown.

Assay used: immunoSEQ multiplex PCR; TCRdb lists only in-frame clones, some missing. The sample has fewer than 1.8 million clones, less than 99% seen once; the top ten hold over 0.3%. Study results and limitations: A handful of donors had about 5% of their naive CD4 clonotypes in common.

The chain uses TRBV9 and TRBJ2-1; 10 positions match TRBD2. This clonotype originated in a man younger than 40 in good health. The source material was naive CD4+ T cells sorted from blood. Subset in this sample: CD45RA+ positively selected. The DNA of the CDR3 is TGTGCCAGCAGCGTAGCTGCTAGCGGGAGTCGCTATGAGCAGTTCTTC. It codes for CASSVAASGSRYEQFF.